The source of this T cell receptor beta chain is a study of blood T cell repertoires in COVID-19 (TCRdb year 2020). With regard to the full study: Samples covering the acute and convalescent phases of COVID-19 were provided by collaborators in the United States, Italy and Spain. Samples were obtained from the ongoing ImmuneRACE study (first 160 participants) and from 1,254 subjects provided by 6 global collaborators. HLA class I and class II types, where available, came from metadata supplied by the sample provider rather than from assay-based typing. The repertoires were made available in a free public database intended to serve as a resource for research on the immune response to SARS-CoV-2. A de-identified subject ID, COVID-19 status, age in years and sex were almost always included in the sample metadata. The prospective study material was composed of cDNA or gDNA derived from T cells, B-cell-depleted T cells, or PBMCs. Subjects who had been exposed to COVID-19, were actively infected with it, or had recovered from it provided the deeply sampled blood TCRbeta repertoires that made up the dataset.

Collaborating institutions collected whole blood in K2EDTA tubes following their own protocols. For TCRbeta analysis, collaborator samples were shipped as frozen whole blood, as isolated PBMCs, or as DNA extracted from either sample type. Remarks on this clone: The clone's antigen remains unknown. There are no base qualities to consult, and no much larger clone falls within one base.

Overall study outcomes, separate from this receptor: The quantity of clinical and demographic metadata differed by source and by participant and was supplied without curation.

The immunoSEQ Assay, a bias-controlled multiplex PCR, was used to amplify TCRbeta CDR3 regions from genomic DNA. In the original analysis: The number of nucleated cells in each sample was estimated by amplification of reference gene primers within the assay. To quantify the absolute abundance of each unique TCRbeta CDR3 rearrangement, sequence reads were collapsed and filtered. For each sample, productive Simpson clonality was calculated as the square root of Simpson's diversity index over productive rearrangements. TCRdb carries this immuneACCESS record with in-frame sequences only. Its versions omit some clonotypes, under half of them owing to an unresolved V gene in the studies checked, with the rest unexplained. V, J and clone size derive from that table, while D and trimming were established from the DNA sequence. The sample table records just under 150,000 clones; 85% to 90% of these occur just once. 8.5% to 9.5% of the sample is taken by the ten largest.

CDR1 and CDR2 were assigned from the germline V gene as SGHAT and FQNNGV. The CDR3, from cysteine to phenylalanine, totals 16 residues. Kept here is only the CDR3 DNA, which spans 48 bases and is read in frame from base 1. The V and J ends are trimmed by 5 bases and 6 bases, leaving 20 bases between them. This chain joins TRBV11-2 to TRBJ2-1; matching of 6 bases hints at TRBD2 as the D gene. Sequencing was done on a sample of peripheral blood. The receptor was derived from a woman in her forties or fifties with active or convalescent COVID-19. In nucleotide form, the sequence is TGTGCCAGCAGCAAAACCGGGACTTTGGAATCCAATGAGCAGTTCTTC. It codes for CASSKTGTLESNEQFF.